This T cell receptor (beta chain) stems from a study of blood T cell repertoires in COVID-19. About the study: Sources were T cells, B-cell-depleted T cells, or PBMCs; the material itself was cDNA or gDNA.

This CDR3 contains 14 residues. CDR1 is GTSNPN, CDR2 SVGIG, per germline (reference sequence). V was pared by 0 bases and J by 2 bases, with 3 bases of the junction left unmatched. Under the authors' procedure: For nucleated cells, counts were estimated from reference gene primer amplification. This table comes from immunoSEQ multiplex PCR, and its TCRdb copy is limited to in-frame clones, with some not included. For V, J and clone size, that table is used; D and trimming come from the DNA. The table lists 170,000 or so clones, roughly 88% of them singletons, with 2.5% to 3.5% in the top ten. This clone was seen only once. The sample contains more than one DNA sequence encoding this CDR3.

The TCR sequence derives from an older woman with acute or convalescent COVID-19. The rearrangement links TRBV30 to TRBJ1-2, with 7 nucleotides matching TRBD1. Material for sequencing was peripheral blood. This CDR3 is CAWSVRGLNYGYTF. The DNA for the CDR3 is TGTGCCTGGAGTGTTAGGGGGCTGAACTATGGCTACACCTTC. The full variable domain, with the rest looked up from reference TRBV30 and TRBJ1-2, is SQTIHQWPATLVQPVGSPLSLECTVEGTSNPNLYWYRQAAGRGLQLLFYSVGIGQISSEVPQNLSASRPQDRQFILSSKKLLLSDSGFYLCAWSVRGLNYGYTFGSGTRLTVV.